Below are 21 T cell receptor beta chains sequenced from a single sample in a study of blood T cell repertoires in COVID-19. Measured with immunoSEQ multiplex PCR; TCRdb has only the in-frame clones, and not every one. The sample has a few hundred thousand clones, around 87% seen once; the top ten hold roughly 4%. Sequencing was done on a sample of peripheral blood. Source of these receptors: a woman between 50 and 59 years old with active or convalescent COVID-19.

The rearrangement links TRBV6-1 to TRBJ1-2; 7 positions agree with TRBD1. The ends lost 2 bases at V and 4 bases at J; junction bases unmatched: 1. CDR1 and CDR2 from the germline V gene are MNHNS and SASEGT. CDR3 length: 13 residues. The CDR3 spells CASSERDSYGYTF. DNA of the CDR3: TGTGCCAGCAGTGAAAGGGACAGCTATGGCTACACCTTC.

This chain connects TRBV5-4 to TRBJ2-3; 8 nucleotides match TRBD1. V shed 4 bases and J 4 bases; nucleotides not matched to a gene: 17. CDR1 SGHNT and CDR2 YYREEE come from the germline V gene (reference sequence). This CDR3 contains 18 residues. For the CDR3, the DNA is TGTGCCAGCAGCCCCAACCTAGACCAGACAGGGGAGGCAGATACGCAGTATTTT. This sequence encodes CASSPNLDQTGEADTQYF.

In this sample, this clone turned up once. This chain joins TRBV28 and TRBJ1-1; tentatively, D is TRBD1 (6 bases). The ends were cut back, 3 bases at V and 0 bases at J, with 11 bases in the middle. Germline CDR1 is MDHEN and CDR2 is SYDVKM. The CDR3 is 15 residues long. CDR3 in DNA: TGTGCCAGCAGTTTGGGGACAACATTGAACACTGAAGCTTTCTTT. This gives the protein CASSLGTTLNTEAFF.

The chain is built from TRBV7-9 and TRBJ2-7, with a tentative D call TRBD1 (5 bases). Trimming took 3 bases from V and 4 from J, leaving 10 bases between them. The CDR3 length is 13 residues. Germline loops: CDR1 SEHNR, CDR2 FQNEAQ (reference sequence). The CDR3 spells CASSFHQGYEQYF. In DNA form, the CDR3 reads TGTGCCAGCAGCTTCCACCAGGGTTACGAGCAGTACTTC.

This chain connects TRBV28 to TRBJ1-5; D unresolved. The CDR3 sequence is 16 residues long. V was cut by 9 bases and J by 3 bases, with 21 bases left in between. Germline CDR1 and CDR2: MDHEN and SYDVKM. The CDR3 DNA sequence: TGTGCCAGTCGTGGTCAGGAACACCTCTCCAATCAGCCCCAGCATTTT. As protein: CASRGQEHLSNQPQHF.

This chain connects TRBV19 to TRBJ1-1, with D uncertain. The V end lost 9 bases, the J end lost 1 base, and 15 bases lay between the germline ends. Germline V gene data show CDR1 as LNHDA and CDR2 as SQIVND (reference sequence). The CDR3 contains 14 residues. CDR3 bases: TGTGCCAGCCCGGACTTGGGCAAGAACACTGAAGCTTTCTTT. Encoded protein: CASPDLGKNTEAFF.

This chain connects TRBV19 to TRBJ2-3; 9 bases are a match to TRBD1. The CDR3 extends over 16 amino acids. With 6 bases clipped from V and 6 bases from J, the junction kept 13 bases outside the gene matches. Germline V gene sequence: CDR1 LNHDA, CDR2 SQIVND (reference sequence). The CDR3 reads CASSHWGTGLTDTQYF. CDR3 bases: TGTGCCAGTAGCCACTGGGGGACAGGGTTAACGGATACGCAGTATTTT.

This clone was detected a few times. The chain uses TRBV7-3 and TRBJ1-6; the D gene is possibly TRBD1 (6 bases). CDR3 length: 16 residues. The V end was cut by 2 bases, the J end by 9 bases, with 17 bases between. CDR1 and CDR2 from the germline V gene are SGHTA and FQGTGA. CDR3 sequence reads: CASSLRPQGLGSPLHF. As DNA, the CDR3 is TGTGCCAGCAGCTTACGTCCACAGGGTCTCGGTTCACCCCTCCACTTT.

J is TRBJ1-5 and V is TRBV30; no definite D call. V was clipped by 3 bases and J by 0 bases, with 9 bases between them. The CDR3 runs to 14 residues. Germline loops: CDR1 GTSNPN, CDR2 SVGIG (reference sequence). The CDR3 region is CAWRPKDSNQPQHF. CDR3 sequence (DNA): TGTGCCTGGAGACCTAAAGATAGCAATCAGCCCCAGCATTTT.

The chain couples TRBV15 to TRBJ2-3; TRBD2 is a possible D gene (6 bases). This CDR3 has 16 amino acids. Germline lookup yields CDR1 LNHNV and CDR2 YYDKDF (reference sequence). Trimming took 1 base from V and 5 from J, leaving 16 bases between them. This CDR3 is CATSRGGSAGGDTQYF. The CDR3 DNA is TGTGCCACCAGCAGAGGCGGTTCGGCCGGGGGAGATACGCAGTATTTT.

The V call is TRBV9, the J call TRBJ1-2; 7 positions match TRBD1. The J segment lost 6 bases and the V segment lost 0 bases, leaving 2 bases of the junction unmatched. Germline CDR1 and CDR2: SGDLS and YYNGEE. The CDR3 has 13 residues. CDR3 bases: TGTGCCAGCAGCGTAGATGGGACAGATGGCTACACCTTC. It translates to CASSVDGTDGYTF.

This chain connects TRBV3-1 (or the pseudogene TRBV3-2) to TRBJ1-1, with a possible D match to TRBD1 (5 bases). The germline V gene has CDR1 LGHDT and CDR2 YNNKEL (reference sequence). V was trimmed by 1 base and J by 0 bases, leaving 9 bases between them. The CDR3 extends over 15 amino acids. The CDR3 loop reads CASSQARVVNTEAFF. In DNA, the CDR3 is TGTGCCAGCAGCCAAGCCAGGGTCGTGAACACTGAAGCTTTCTTT.

This chain connects TRBV5-4 to TRBJ2-6; TRBD2 matches 8 bases. This CDR3 is built from 16 residues. The germline gives CDR1 SGHNT, CDR2 YYREEE (reference sequence). V dropped 0 bases and J dropped 1; count of bases not matched to a gene: 0. Here the CDR3 reads CASSLAGGSGANVLTF. The CDR3 DNA follows: TGTGCCAGCAGCTTGGCGGGAGGGTCTGGGGCCAACGTCCTGACTTTC.

The chain carries TRBV5-1 and TRBJ1-2, with D possibly TRBD1 on 6 matching bases. This CDR3 comprises 14 residues. V was shortened by 0 bases and J by 6 bases, with 12 bases between the two germline ends. From germline, CDR1 is SGHRS and CDR2 YFSETQ. The CDR3 DNA reads TGCGCCAGCAGCTTGGCTTACCCAGGGGATGGCTACACCTTC. This sequence encodes CASSLAYPGDGYTF. Supplemented by reference TRBV5-1 and TRBJ1-2, the full variable domain reads KAGVTQTPRYLIKTRGQQVTLSCSPISGHRSVSWYQQTPGQGLQFLFEYFSETQRNKGNFPGRFSGRQFSNSRSEMNVSTLELGDSALYLCASSLAYPGDGYTFGSGTRLTVV.

The chain uses TRBV7-9 and TRBJ2-4; a weak D match, TRBD2 (6 bases). Germline-derived CDR1 and CDR2 are SEHNR and FQNEAQ (reference sequence). With 4 bases removed from V and 0 bases from J, the gap between germline ends came to 10 bases. This CDR3 has 15 residues. CDR3 amino acids: CASSSYGGAKNIQYF. CDR3 DNA: TGTGCCAGCAGCTCATACGGGGGAGCCAAAAACATTCAGTACTTC.

CDR3 DNA sequence: TGTGCCAGCAGCGAGGGTCTGGGTCGGGGTACAGATACGCAGTATTTT. Residues: CASSEGLGRGTDTQYF. This chain joins TRBV13 and TRBJ2-3, with D perhaps TRBD2 (5 bases). This CDR3 region has 16 residues. The germline gives CDR1 PRHDT, CDR2 FYEKMQ (reference sequence). The V end lost 5 bases, the J end lost 3 bases, and 18 bases lay between the germline ends.

This chain uses TRBV24-1 with TRBJ2-1; 11 bases are a match to TRBD1. V lost 2 bases to trimming and J lost 3 bases; unmatched junction nucleotides: 2. Germline V gene sequence: CDR1 KGHDR, CDR2 SFDVKD. This CDR3 contains 16 residues. The CDR3 DNA follows: TGTGCCACCAGTGATTCCGGGACAGGGGGCTACAATGAGCAGTTCTTC. Its protein product is CATSDSGTGGYNEQFF.

The gene calls are TRBV5-5 and TRBJ2-7; unclear D gene. V dropped 4 bases and J dropped 3 bases, with 20 bases sitting between them. Germline CDR1 is SGHKS and CDR2 is YYEKEE (reference sequence). The CDR3 has 16 amino acids. CDR3 in amino acids: CASSVSSVTSIYEQYF. The CDR3 DNA reads TGTGCCAGCAGCGTTAGCTCCGTGACCTCCATCTACGAGCAGTACTTC.

The chain has TRBV28 and TRBJ2-7; D is perhaps TRBD1 (9 bases). Germline V CDR1 and CDR2: MDHEN, SYDVKM. The CDR3 is 14 residues long. The V end lost 10 bases, the J end lost 2 bases, and 18 bases lay between the germline ends. CDR3 in DNA: TGTGCCACCTCGGGGGGGGACAGGGCCTACGAGCAGTACTTC. This sequence encodes CATSGGDRAYEQYF. Full variable domain (missing parts from reference TRBV28 and TRBJ2-7): DVKVTQSSRYLVKRTGEKVFLECVQDMDHENMFWYRQDPGLGLRLIYFSYDVKMKEKGDIPEGYSVSREKKERFSLILESASTNQTSMYLCATSGGDRAYEQYFGPGTRLTVT.

This chain joins TRBV19 and TRBJ2-5, with 7 bases aligning to TRBD2. Germline V gene data show CDR1 as LNHDA and CDR2 as SQIVND (reference sequence). V lost 1 base and J lost 5; bases outside the gene matches: 10. This CDR3 has 16 amino acids. The CDR3 spells CASSIAGRVPQETQYF. In DNA, the CDR3 is TGTGCCAGTAGTATAGCTGGGAGGGTACCCCAGGAGACCCAGTACTTC.

The J gene is TRBJ2-7, the V gene TRBV2; 12 bases line up with TRBD2. The junction had 3 bases not matched to a gene; V was cut back by 6 bases and J by 3 bases. Germline V gene data show CDR1 as SNHLY and CDR2 as FYNNEI. CDR3 length equals 14 residues. The CDR3 is CASRPTSGSYEQYF. CDR3 in DNA: TGTGCCAGCAGGCCGACTAGCGGGAGCTACGAGCAGTACTTC. Combining the CDR3 with reference TRBV2 and TRBJ2-7 gives the whole variable domain EPEVTQTPSHQVTQMGQEVILRCVPISNHLYFYWYRQILGQKVEFLVSFYNNEISEKSEIFDDQFSVERPDGSNFTLKIRSTKLEDSAMYFCASRPTSGSYEQYFGPGTRLTVT.